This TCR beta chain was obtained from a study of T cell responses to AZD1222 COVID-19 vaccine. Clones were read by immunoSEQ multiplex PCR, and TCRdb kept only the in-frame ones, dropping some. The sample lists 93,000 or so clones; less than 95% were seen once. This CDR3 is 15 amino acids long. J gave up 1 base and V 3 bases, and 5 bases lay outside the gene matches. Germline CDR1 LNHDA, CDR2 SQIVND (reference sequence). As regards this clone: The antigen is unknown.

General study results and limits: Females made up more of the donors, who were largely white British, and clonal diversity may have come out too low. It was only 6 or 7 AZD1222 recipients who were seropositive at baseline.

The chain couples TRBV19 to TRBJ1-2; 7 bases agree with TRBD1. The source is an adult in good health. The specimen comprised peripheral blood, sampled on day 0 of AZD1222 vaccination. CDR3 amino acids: CASSMLQGRNYGYTF. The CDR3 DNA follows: TGTGCCAGTAGTATGCTACAGGGGCGTAACTATGGCTACACCTTC.